The 2 T cell receptor beta chains given below trace back to one sample, sequenced in a study of blood T cell repertoires in COVID-19. The protocol was immunoSEQ multiplex PCR, while the TCRdb copy is restricted to in-frame clones and leaves out a portion. Among some 110,000 clones listed, about 85% were seen once. The specimen sequenced was peripheral blood. Receptors originate from a man in his forties with acute or convalescent COVID-19.

The chain couples TRBV5-1 to TRBJ1-4; 7 nucleotides line up with TRBD1. Germline V gene lookup returns CDR1 SGHRS and CDR2 YFSETQ. V was clipped by 4 bases and J by 7 bases; unmatched bases: 7. The CDR3 spans 14 residues. CDR3 residues: CASSTTGSSEKLFF. The CDR3 DNA is TGCGCCAGCAGCACGACAGGGAGTAGTGAAAAACTGTTTTTT.

This chain uses TRBV21-1 with TRBJ2-5; the table's TRBD1 call for D was not verified on the DNA. TRBV21-1 is marked as a pseudogene. The CDR3 runs 15 residues. The CDR3 DNA sequence: TGTGCCAGCAGCAAGGGGACAGGGGGCGAAGAGACCCAGTACTTC. It specifies CASSKGTGGEETQYF.